This T cell receptor beta chain was identified in a study of response to subunit inactivated influenza vaccine. General study findings and limits: The authors offered the suggestion that each seasonal influenza vaccination recruits few new T cells.

From the RT-PCR reads, TCRdb called clonotypes with MiXCR, one entry per CDR3 protein. The sample contains approximately 500,000 distinct CDR3 sequences, 13% of which appear only once. Comments on this clonotype: Its antigen is not known.

V was clipped by 1 base and J by 2 bases, with 5 bases between them. The germline V gene has CDR1 LGHDT and CDR2 YNNKEL (reference sequence). There are 14 residues in the CDR3. The chain recombines TRBV3-1 with TRBJ2-2; D remains unclear. This clonotype originated in a man aged 50 to 59 who received an inactivated influenza vaccine. This specimen consisted of PBMCs from blood, obtained 40 to 50 days after vaccination. This CDR3 is CASSQGHNTGELFF. The DNA of the CDR3 is TGTGCCAGCAGCCAAGGTCATAACACCGGGGAGCTGTTTTTT. The variable domain in full, with the rest retrieved from reference TRBV3-1 and TRBJ2-2, is DTAVSQTPKYLVTQMGNDKSIKCEQNLGHDTMYWYKQDSKKFLKIMFSYNNKELIINETVPNRFSPKSPDKAHLNLHINSLELGDSAVYFCASSQGHNTGELFFGEGSRLTVL.